This T cell receptor (beta chain) was recorded in a study of T cell clonality in common variable immunodeficiency. Study results and caveats: Shared TCRbeta clones were fewer between CVID subjects than controls. Compared with healthy controls, CVID subjects showed increased TCRbeta clonality, mostly in about a third.

This clone was picked up many times. The target antigen is unknown. The read finishes 3 residues shy of the CDR3 end, and the germline J gene is used to complete it. Heparinized whole blood, about 4.5 to 9 ml, came from each donor. The CDR3 loop spans 15 amino acids. V lost 4 bases and J lost 2, with 13 bases in between. The V gene's germline CDR1 is SGHNT and CDR2 YYREEE (reference sequence). Profiled with immunoSEQ multiplex PCR; TCRdb holds only in-frame clones, not every one. This sample comprises about 81,000 clones, none seen once only. J is TRBJ2-1 and V is TRBV5-4; a possible D gene is TRBD1 (6 bases). Specimen: peripheral blood mononuclear cells. The clonotype was recovered from a person aged 18-70 years in good health. The CDR3 bases that were read are TGTGCCAGCAGCCCTTTGCAGGGGACCTACAATGAG. Translating it yields CASSPLQGTYNE. The full CDR3 protein reads CASSPLQGTYNEQFF.